Listed here is a single T cell receptor beta chain. Antigen specificity is unknown. V dropped 4 bases and J dropped 0; count of bases not matched to a gene: 4. The CDR3 runs 16 residues. Germline V lookup: CDR1 SNHLY, CDR2 FYNNEI. This specimen belongs to a study of regulatory T cells in long-lasting Graves disease. Study-level findings and limits: Persistent disease was characterized by preferential usage of TRBV28, TRBJ1-2 and TRBJ2-5. No thyroid tissue was studied; the work used peripheral blood only.

Time point: persistent/refractory GD, antithyroid drugs over 5 years with positive TRAb. RNA extracted from PBMCs served as the sequencing template. Arm-PCR of CDR3 regions and iRepertoire HTBI primers were the basis on which TCR beta libraries were built. TCRdb fed the multiplex PCR reads into MiXCR, producing one record per CDR3 protein. The sample has about half a million distinct CDR3 sequences; 20% to 25% are singletons. The sequence was collected from a female donor with Graves disease. V is TRBV2 and J is TRBJ2-4, with 9 bases identical to TRBD2. The sample was peripheral blood mononuclear cells (PBMCs), taken when the disease was refractory, from a patient treated with antithyroid drugs. The CDR3 loop reads CASSGAGGLAKNIQYF. CDR3 DNA: TGTGCCAGCAGTGGAGCGGGGGGTTTAGCCAAAAACATTCAGTACTTC.